These 21 T cell receptor beta chains were all obtained from the same sample, sequenced in a study of T cell responses to AZD1222 COVID-19 vaccine. Using immunoSEQ multiplex PCR, the repertoire was profiled, and TCRdb retains in-frame clones only, with some absent. The sample shows about 220,000 clones, more than 85% of them seen only once. Sequences were derived from peripheral blood, sampled on day 0 of MenACWY control vaccination. The source of these receptors is an adult in good health.

The rearrangement joins TRBV2 to TRBJ2-2; the D is unclear. This CDR3 spans 15 amino acids. The germline V gene has CDR1 SNHLY and CDR2 FYNNEI. Deletions cut 7 bases from V and 0 bases from J, with 12 bases between. DNA of the CDR3: TGTGCCAGCACCATAGTCCCCGCGAACACCGGGGAGCTGTTTTTT. Translation gives CASTIVPANTGELFF.

V is TRBV9 and J is TRBJ2-1; TRBD1 matches at 9 bases. V shed 0 bases, J shed 7 bases, and the junction held 5 bases outside the gene matches. This CDR3 comprises 15 residues. The germline V gene encodes CDR1 SGDLS and CDR2 YYNGEE. The DNA for the CDR3 is TGTGCCAGCAGCGTAGAGGGGACAGGGTGGAATGAGCAGTTCTTC. Protein: CASSVEGTGWNEQFF.

J is TRBJ1-6 and V is TRBV30, with D possibly matching TRBD1 (5 bases). The ends were cut back, 3 bases at V and 7 bases at J, with 16 bases in the middle. The CDR3 has 15 amino acids. Germline CDR1 and CDR2: GTSNPN and SVGIG (reference sequence). In DNA form, the CDR3 reads TGTGCCTGGAGAAGGAAACCGGGGCTAAATTCACCCCTCCACTTT. Translation: CAWRRKPGLNSPLHF.

The chain is built from TRBV7-9 and TRBJ1-1; D ambiguous. CDR3 length equals 14 residues. Germline assignment: CDR1 SEHNR and CDR2 FQNEAQ (reference sequence). The V end lost 5 bases, the J end lost 1 base, and 11 bases lay between the germline ends. In nucleotides, the CDR3 is TGTGCCAGCAGCCGCGGAGCGTCGAACACTGAAGCTTTCTTT. Translated, it gives CASSRGASNTEAFF. Complete variable domain (other parts from reference TRBV7-9 and TRBJ1-1): DTGVSQNPRHKITKRGQNVTFRCDPISEHNRLYWYRQTLGQGPEFLTYFQNEAQLEKSRLLSDRFSAERPKGSFSTLEIQRTEQGDSAMYLCASSRGASNTEAFFGQGTRLTVV.

The chain links TRBV25-1 to TRBJ1-2; D gene unclear. Germline V gene lookup returns CDR1 MGHDK and CDR2 SYGVNS. Trimming shortened V by 3 bases and J by 7 bases, and 9 bases separated the two germline ends. The CDR3 extends over 12 amino acids. The CDR3 bases are TGTGCCAGCAGTGAGAGGGTAGGTGGCTACACCTTC. It yields the protein CASSERVGGYTF.

This clone was seen a few times. The rearrangement uses TRBV3-1 (or the pseudogene TRBV3-2) and TRBJ1-2, with D unclear. The CDR3 spans 12 residues. CDR1 and CDR2 (germline): LGHDT, YNNKEL (reference sequence). V lost 3 bases and J lost 8, with 10 bases in between. The CDR3: CASSQYPLGYTF. The CDR3 nucleotides are TGTGCCAGCAGCCAGTACCCCTTGGGCTACACCTTC.

This clone appeared a single time. The chain has TRBV25-1 and TRBJ1-2; D possibly corresponds to TRBD1 (5 bases). The germline CDR1 and CDR2 sequences are MGHDK and SYGVNS. This CDR3 comprises 13 residues. Trimming left V 7 bases short and J 8 bases short, with 17 bases between. CDR3 coding DNA: TGTGCCAGCAAAATACCGGGGGGAGGCGGCTACACCTTC. Protein product: CASKIPGGGGYTF.

This chain uses TRBV15 with TRBJ1-6; D is ambiguous. The CDR3 totals 14 residues. CDR1 and CDR2 from the germline V gene are LNHNV and YYDKDF (reference sequence). V was shortened by 8 bases and J by 8 bases, with 16 bases between the two germline ends. The CDR3 DNA reads as TGTGCCACCGGACGACTCAGCGAGGATTCACCCCTCCACTTT. It codes for CATGRLSEDSPLHF.

The chain has TRBV4-3 and TRBJ2-2; D possibly corresponds to TRBD1 (5 bases). The CDR3 contains 15 residues. Trimming took off 4 bases at V and 0 bases at J, with 9 bases between the two ends. Per the germline V gene, CDR1 is LGHNA and CDR2 is YSLEER. Written as DNA, the CDR3 is TGCGCCAGCAGCCGGACGACAGCGAACACCGGGGAGCTGTTTTTT. Translated: CASSRTTANTGELFF.

The V and J genes are TRBV7-2 and TRBJ2-7, with 11 nucleotides matching TRBD1. Germline trimming cut 0 bases from V and 6 bases from J; bases unmatched to any gene: 7. Per germline, CDR1 SGHTA and CDR2 FQGNSA. This CDR3 contains 16 residues. CDR3 in DNA: TGTGCCAGCAGCTTAGCCCACGGACAGGGGGCGAGCGAGCAGTACTTC. Its translation is CASSLAHGQGASEQYF.

The chain employs TRBV5-1 and TRBJ2-5; TRBD1 is a possible D gene (6 bases). The CDR3 is 15 residues long. CDR1 SGHRS and CDR2 YFSETQ come from the germline V gene. The V end lost 4 bases, the J end lost 2 bases, and 15 bases lay between the germline ends. As DNA, the CDR3 is TGCGCCAGCAGCCCAAAAGAACAGGGACAAGAGACCCAGTACTTC. It yields the protein CASSPKEQGQETQYF.

V is TRBV9 and J is TRBJ1-5; 8 bases agree with TRBD1. The ends lost 3 bases at V and 9 bases at J; junction bases unmatched: 11. CDR1 and CDR2 from the germline V gene are SGDLS and YYNGEE. The CDR3 totals 15 residues. The CDR3: CASSEGTGDPGPQHF. CDR3 nucleotide sequence: TGTGCCAGCAGCGAAGGGACAGGAGATCCCGGGCCCCAGCATTTT.

The gene calls are TRBV7-2 and TRBJ1-2; 8 bases match TRBD1. V lost 3 bases, J lost 1 base, and 7 bases stayed unmatched. This CDR3 region has 16 residues. CDR1 and CDR2 (germline): SGHTA, FQGNSA. DNA for the CDR3: TGTGCCAGCAGCTTTTATCCGGGACAGGATAACTATGGCTACACCTTC. Translation: CASSFYPGQDNYGYTF.

The chain couples TRBV24-1 to TRBJ2-7, with a tentative D call TRBD1 (6 bases). The CDR3 totals 15 residues. The germline gives CDR1 KGHDR, CDR2 SFDVKD. The germline V and J ends were trimmed by 4 bases and 4 bases, with 16 bases remaining between them. CDR3 DNA sequence: TGTGCCACCAGTGACCCGGGCAGGGGTGGGTACGAGCAGTACTTC. It codes for CATSDPGRGGYEQYF.

A single count supports this clone. The chain recombines TRBV12-3 or TRBV12-4 with TRBJ1-5; D gene uncertain. The CDR3 is 13 residues long. Trimming removed 0 bases at V and 11 bases at J, with 11 bases between. The CDR3, as DNA: TGTGCCAGCAGTTTAGCGGTGACAACAGCCCAGCATTTT. Translating it yields CASSLAVTTAQHF.

The rearrangement joins TRBV5-1 to TRBJ2-3; 8 bases fit TRBD2. Germline assignment: CDR1 SGHRS and CDR2 YFSETQ. The CDR3 has 15 amino acids. Losses at the gene ends were 0 bases for V and 4 bases for J; bases not matched to a gene: 4. Here the CDR3 DNA reads TGCGCCAGCAGCTTGGACGGGGGGGAGGCAGATACGCAGTATTTT. Translating it yields CASSLDGGEADTQYF.

The chain recombines TRBV28 with TRBJ2-7; 10 bases are shared with TRBD1. V shed 7 bases and J 7 bases; nucleotides not matched to a gene: 19. The CDR3 length is 17 residues. Germline V gene data show CDR1 as MDHEN and CDR2 as SYDVKM. CDR3 region: CASTRGWGQGSSREQYF. CDR3 DNA sequence: TGTGCCAGCACCCGAGGGTGGGGACAGGGGTCGTCGAGAGAGCAGTACTTC.

The CDR3, as DNA: TGTGCCAGCAGAAAACAGGGCGGCGATTACAATGAGCAGTTCTTC. Encoded protein: CASRKQGGDYNEQFF. V and J are TRBV5-5 and TRBJ2-1, with D possibly matching TRBD1 (6 bases). Germline CDR1 is SGHKS and CDR2 is YYEKEE (reference sequence). The CDR3 length is 15 residues. Trimming cost V 5 bases and J 4 bases, with 16 bases left between them.

This chain uses TRBV6-5 with TRBJ1-6; the match to TRBD1 covers 7 bases. Germline V gene lookup returns CDR1 MNHEY and CDR2 SVGAGI. This CDR3 contains 14 residues. Losses at the gene ends were 7 bases for V and 9 bases for J; bases not matched to a gene: 9. In DNA form, the CDR3 reads TGTGCCAGCAAAGCCGACAGGGTTGCTTCACCCCTCCACTTT. Amino acids: CASKADRVASPLHF.

V gene TRBV29-1 combines with J gene TRBJ1-3, with a possible D match to TRBD1 (5 bases). The CDR3 consists of 14 residues. Germline CDR1 reads SQVTM; CDR2 reads ANQGSEA. Deletions cut 4 bases from V and 4 bases from J, with 14 bases between. Here the CDR3 DNA reads TGCAGCGTTGGGGAGAAGGGGACGGGAAACACCATATATTTT. This gives the protein CSVGEKGTGNTIYF.

A remark on this clone: The sample carries other DNA sequences with the same CDR3. This sequence joins TRBV2 and TRBJ2-7; D is undetermined. Germline V gene data show CDR1 as SNHLY and CDR2 as FYNNEI. This CDR3 spans 12 amino acids. V was trimmed by 7 bases and J by 3 bases, leaving 10 bases between them. CDR3 region: CASTRVVYEQYF. CDR3 DNA: TGTGCCAGCACCCGCGTCGTCTACGAGCAGTACTTC.